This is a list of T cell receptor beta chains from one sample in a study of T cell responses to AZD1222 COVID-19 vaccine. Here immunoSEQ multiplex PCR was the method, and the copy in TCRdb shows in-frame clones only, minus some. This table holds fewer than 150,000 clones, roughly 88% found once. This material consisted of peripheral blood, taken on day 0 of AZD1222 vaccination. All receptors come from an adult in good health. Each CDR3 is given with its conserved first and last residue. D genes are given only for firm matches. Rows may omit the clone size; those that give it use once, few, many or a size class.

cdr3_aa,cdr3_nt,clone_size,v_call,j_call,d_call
CASSFRGEPYGYTF,TGTGCCAGCAGCTTTCGTGGGGAACCCTATGGCTACACCTTC,-,TRBV7-2,TRBJ1-2,-
CASSYSRGRPGEETQYF,TGTGCCAGCAGTTACTCCAGGGGGCGACCCGGAGAAGAGACCCAGTACTTC,-,TRBV6-2/TRBV6-3,TRBJ2-5,TRBD1
CASSGAGGYETQYF,TGCGCCAGCAGCGGAGCGGGGGGGTACGAGACCCAGTACTTC,-,TRBV5-1,TRBJ2-5,TRBD2
CASSHRDSSYEQYF,TGTGCCAGTAGCCACCGGGACAGCTCCTACGAGCAGTACTTC,-,TRBV19,TRBJ2-7,TRBD1
CASSEAGQGNIQYF,TGTGCCAGCAGTGAAGCCGGGCAAGGCAACATTCAGTACTTC,-,TRBV6-1,TRBJ2-4,-
CASRTNDPGLAGDYNEQFF,TGTGCCAGCAGAACTAACGATCCGGGACTAGCGGGAGATTACAATGAGCAGTTCTTC,-,TRBV28,TRBJ2-1,TRBD2
CASSGTSGSGKTQYF,TGCGCCAGCAGCGGCACTAGCGGGAGTGGGAAGACCCAGTACTTC,once,TRBV5-1,TRBJ2-5,TRBD2
CASSDPGRRSSYEQYF,TGTGCCAGCAGCGACCCCGGACGGCGAAGCTCCTACGAGCAGTACTTC,-,TRBV6-2/TRBV6-3,TRBJ2-7,-
CASSLTGSYSGELFF,TGTGCCAGCAGCTTGACAGGGTCCTACTCCGGGGAGCTGTTTTTT,-,TRBV5-4,TRBJ2-2,-
CASSFQVGEKLFF,TGTGCCAGCAGCTTCCAAGTAGGGGAAAAACTGTTTTTT,-,TRBV7-8,TRBJ1-4,-
CASGLLAGGPGELFF,TGCGCCAGCGGCTTACTAGCGGGAGGGCCCGGGGAGCTGTTTTTT,-,TRBV5-1,TRBJ2-2,TRBD2
CASSQVYEQYF,TGTGCCAGCAGCCAAGTCTACGAGCAGTACTTC,-,TRBV14,TRBJ2-7,-
CASINPGGAAEAFF,TGTGCCAGCATTAATCCAGGGGGCGCGGCTGAAGCTTTCTTT,-,TRBV28,TRBJ1-1,TRBD1
CASSLTGIRNTEAFF,TGTGCCAGCAGTTTAACGGGGATTAGGAACACTGAAGCTTTCTTT,-,TRBV27,TRBJ1-1,-
CASSPVTHGRYGYTF,TGCGCCAGCAGCCCGGTCACCCACGGCCGGTATGGCTACACCTTC,-,TRBV4-1,TRBJ1-2,-
CASRYGGSVYEQYF,TGTGCCAGCAGGTATGGCGGGAGTGTTTACGAGCAGTACTTC,-,TRBV6-5,TRBJ2-7,TRBD2
CASTILSGAGELFF,TGTGCCAGCACTATCTTATCGGGGGCCGGGGAGCTGTTTTTT,-,TRBV28,TRBJ2-2,-
CASSGVSSQETQYF,TGTGCCAGCAGCGGGGTCTCTTCACAAGAGACCCAGTACTTC,-,TRBV5-6,TRBJ2-5,-
CAISERTSGIYEQYF,TGTGCCATCAGTGAAAGGACTAGCGGGATCTACGAGCAGTACTTC,-,TRBV10-3,TRBJ2-7,TRBD2
CASSPRSQNYGYTF,TGTGCCAGCAGTCCCCGGAGTCAGAACTATGGCTACACCTTC,-,TRBV27,TRBJ1-2,-
CASSVTVKGEKLFF,TGTGCCAGCAGCGTGACAGTCAAGGGTGAAAAACTGTTTTTT,-,TRBV9,TRBJ1-4,-
CASSSAGPYNEQFF,TGTGCCAGCAGTTCCGCGGGACCGTACAATGAGCAGTTCTTC,once,TRBV27,TRBJ2-1,-
CASTIQGDRDAFF,TGTGCCAGCACCATCCAGGGGGACAGGGACGCTTTCTTT,-,TRBV3-1/TRBV3-2,TRBJ1-1,TRBD1
CASSPAGGFLEKLFF,TGTGCCAGCTCACCGGCCGGAGGGTTCTTAGAAAAACTGTTTTTT,-,TRBV18,TRBJ1-4,-
CASRASGKPNEQFF,TGTGCCAGCAGGGCTAGCGGGAAGCCCAATGAGCAGTTCTTC,-,TRBV11-2,TRBJ2-1,TRBD2
CSVAGTERMNTEAFF,TGCAGCGTAGCCGGGACAGAGAGAATGAACACTGAAGCTTTCTTT,-,TRBV29-1,TRBJ1-1,TRBD1
CASSLGRDRGFQPQHF,TGTGCCAGCAGCTTAGGTAGGGACAGGGGGTTTCAGCCCCAGCATTTT,-,TRBV7-8,TRBJ1-5,TRBD1
CASSRGTKSSGNTIYF,TGTGCCAGCAGTCGTGGTACGAAGAGCTCTGGAAACACCATATATTTT,-,TRBV9,TRBJ1-3,-
CASSDNYRGELFF,TGTGCCAGCAGTGACAATTACCGGGGGGAGCTGTTTTTT,-,TRBV6-4,TRBJ2-2,-
CASSPEAGGAGELFF,TGTGCCAGCAGCCCTGAAGCGGGAGGTGCCGGGGAGCTGTTTTTT,-,TRBV6-4,TRBJ2-2,TRBD2
CASSFWLTDSGANVLTF,TGTGCCAGCAGTTTTTGGCTCACCGACTCTGGGGCCAACGTCCTGACTTTC,-,TRBV28,TRBJ2-6,-
CASSHPQESYMNTEAFF,TGTGCCAGCAGCCACCCCCAGGAGTCTTACATGAACACTGAAGCTTTCTTT,-,TRBV11-2,TRBJ1-1,-
CASSWGAGARGTDTQYF,TGTGCCAGCAGCTGGGGGGCGGGAGCGCGAGGCACAGATACGCAGTATTTT,-,TRBV5-4,TRBJ2-3,-
CASSRGTVYNSPLHF,TGTGCCAGCAGTCGCGGGACAGTTTATAATTCACCCCTCCACTTT,-,TRBV6-5,TRBJ1-6,TRBD1
CAWSLSSYNSPLHF,TGTGCCTGGAGTTTAAGCTCCTATAATTCACCCCTCCACTTT,-,TRBV30,TRBJ1-6,-
CASLTAGTGNTIYF,TGTGCCAGCCTAACGGCGGGTACTGGAAACACCATATATTTT,-,TRBV18,TRBJ1-3,-
CSGSGSIYNEQFF,TGCAGCGGAAGCGGGAGCATCTACAATGAGCAGTTCTTC,-,TRBV29-1,TRBJ2-1,TRBD2
CATSDLSNREEYGYTF,TGTGCCACCAGTGATTTGAGTAACAGGGAGGAGTATGGCTACACCTTC,-,TRBV24-1,TRBJ1-2,-
CASSPSLARALYEQYF,TGTGCCAGCAGTCCCTCCCTAGCGCGGGCCCTGTACGAGCAGTACTTC,-,TRBV27,TRBJ2-7,-
CSVPSGVAGSTGELFF,TGCAGCGTTCCCAGCGGGGTAGCGGGATCCACCGGGGAGCTGTTTTTT,many,TRBV29-1,TRBJ2-2,TRBD2
CASSQDLGATNEKLFF,TGTGCCAGCAGCCAAGATCTAGGGGCAACTAATGAAAAACTGTTTTTT,-,TRBV4-2,TRBJ1-4,-
CASSSGFSDQPQHF,TGTGCCAGCAGTTCAGGGTTCTCGGATCAGCCCCAGCATTTT,-,TRBV27,TRBJ1-5,-
CASSLARDSQQETQYF,TGCGCCAGCAGCTTGGCCAGGGACAGTCAACAAGAGACCCAGTACTTC,-,TRBV5-1,TRBJ2-5,TRBD1
CASSLRDREIGEQYF,TGTGCCAGCAGCCTCCGGGACAGGGAAATAGGCGAGCAGTACTTC,-,TRBV11-3,TRBJ2-7,TRBD1
CASSFGTGGTEAFF,TGCGCCAGCAGCTTTGGGACAGGAGGCACTGAAGCTTTCTTT,-,TRBV5-1,TRBJ1-1,TRBD1
CASSSGLAPGANVLTF,TGTGCCAGCAGCTCCGGACTGGCCCCTGGGGCCAACGTCCTGACTTTC,-,TRBV5-4,TRBJ2-6,-
CARIRVTNEKLFF,TGTGCCAGGATCAGAGTAACTAATGAAAAACTGTTTTTT,-,TRBV24-1,TRBJ1-4,-
CATSFDGATRTGELFF,TGTGCCACCAGCTTCGATGGGGCCACCCGCACCGGGGAGCTGTTTTTT,-,TRBV15,TRBJ2-2,-
CASSSGGTSGRYNEQFF,TGTGCCAGCAGCTCCGGGGGGACTAGCGGGAGGTACAATGAGCAGTTCTTC,-,TRBV11-2,TRBJ2-1,TRBD2
CASSFGRIGYTF,TGTGCCAGCAGTTTCGGCAGGATCGGCTACACCTTC,-,TRBV28,TRBJ1-2,-
CASSYDPTAEKLFF,TGTGCCAGCAGTTACGACCCAACAGCCGAAAAACTGTTTTTT,-,TRBV6-5,TRBJ1-4,-
CASSYSGDEQFF,TGTGCCAGCAGTTACTCGGGAGATGAGCAGTTCTTC,-,TRBV6-2/TRBV6-3,TRBJ2-1,-
CASSLAGGFINEKLFF,TGTGCCAGCAGCTTAGCCGGGGGGTTCATTAATGAAAAACTGTTTTTT,-,TRBV7-2,TRBJ1-4,-
CASSDQANYGYTF,TGTGCCAGTAGTGATCAGGCTAACTATGGCTACACCTTC,-,TRBV19,TRBJ1-2,-